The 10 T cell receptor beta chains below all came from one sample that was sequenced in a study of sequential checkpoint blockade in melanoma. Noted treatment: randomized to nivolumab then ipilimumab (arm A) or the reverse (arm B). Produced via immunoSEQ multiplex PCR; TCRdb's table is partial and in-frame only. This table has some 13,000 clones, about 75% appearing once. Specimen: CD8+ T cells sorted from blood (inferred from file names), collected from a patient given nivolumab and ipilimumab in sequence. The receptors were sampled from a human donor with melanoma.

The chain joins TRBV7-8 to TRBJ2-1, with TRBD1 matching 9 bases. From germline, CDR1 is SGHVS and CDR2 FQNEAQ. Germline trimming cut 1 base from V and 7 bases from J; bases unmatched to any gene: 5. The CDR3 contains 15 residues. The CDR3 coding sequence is TGTGCCAGCAGCTTAGTTCTGACAGGGGGGAATGAGCAGTTCTTC. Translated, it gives CASSLVLTGGNEQFF.

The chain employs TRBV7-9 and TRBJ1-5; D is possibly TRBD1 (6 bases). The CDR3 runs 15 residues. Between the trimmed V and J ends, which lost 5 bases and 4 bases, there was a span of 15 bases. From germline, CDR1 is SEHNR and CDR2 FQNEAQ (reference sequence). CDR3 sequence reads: CASSRDTERNQPQHF. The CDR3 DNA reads TGTGCCAGCAGCCGGGACACGGAAAGGAATCAGCCCCAGCATTTT.

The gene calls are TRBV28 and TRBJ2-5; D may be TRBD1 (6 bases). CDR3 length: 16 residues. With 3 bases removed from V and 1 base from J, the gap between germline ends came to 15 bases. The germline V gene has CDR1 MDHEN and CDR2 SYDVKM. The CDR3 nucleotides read TGTGCCAGCAGTTTGTTAACAGGGTCGGGCCAAGAGACCCAGTACTTC. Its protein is CASSLLTGSGQETQYF.

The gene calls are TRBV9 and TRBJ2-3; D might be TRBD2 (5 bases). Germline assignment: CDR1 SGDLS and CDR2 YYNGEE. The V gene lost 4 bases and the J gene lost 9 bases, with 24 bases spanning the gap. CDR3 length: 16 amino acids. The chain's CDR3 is CASSPQDSPTPETQYF. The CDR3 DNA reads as TGTGCCAGCAGCCCCCAGGACTCGCCGACGCCTGAAACGCAGTATTTT.

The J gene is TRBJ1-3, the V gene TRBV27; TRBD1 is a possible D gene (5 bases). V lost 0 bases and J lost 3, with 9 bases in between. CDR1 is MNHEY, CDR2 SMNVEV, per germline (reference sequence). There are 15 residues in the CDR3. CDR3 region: CASSLSRGFGNTIYF. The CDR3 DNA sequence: TGTGCCAGCAGTTTATCGCGGGGGTTTGGAAACACCATATATTTT.

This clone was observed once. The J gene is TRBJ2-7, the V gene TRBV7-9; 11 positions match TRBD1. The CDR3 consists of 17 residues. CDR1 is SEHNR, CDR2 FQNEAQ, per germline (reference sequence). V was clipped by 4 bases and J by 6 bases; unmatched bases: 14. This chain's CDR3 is CASSSSKKGQGAGEQYF. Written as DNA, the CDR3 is TGTGCCAGCAGCTCCTCCAAAAAAGGACAGGGGGCGGGCGAGCAGTACTTC.

CDR3: CASSEYRGLSYEQYF. Here the CDR3 DNA reads TGTGCCAGCAGTGAATATAGGGGGCTCTCCTACGAGCAGTACTTC. J is TRBJ2-7 and V is TRBV25-1; 7 bases are shared with TRBD1. V lost 0 bases and J lost 0; bases outside the gene matches: 2. The germline CDR1 and CDR2 sequences are MGHDK and SYGVNS. This CDR3 has 15 residues.

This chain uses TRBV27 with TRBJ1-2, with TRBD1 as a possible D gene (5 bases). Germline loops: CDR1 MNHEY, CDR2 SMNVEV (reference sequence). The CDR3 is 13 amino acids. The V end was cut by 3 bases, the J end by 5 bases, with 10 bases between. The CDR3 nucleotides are TGTGCCAGCAGTTTTTCAGGGTCTTATGGCTACACCTTC. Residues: CASSFSGSYGYTF.

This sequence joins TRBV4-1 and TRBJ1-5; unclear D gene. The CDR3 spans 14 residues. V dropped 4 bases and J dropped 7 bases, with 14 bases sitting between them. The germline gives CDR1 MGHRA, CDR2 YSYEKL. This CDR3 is CASSLGTGVQPQHF. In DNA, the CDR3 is TGCGCCAGCAGCCTTGGAACCGGGGTACAGCCCCAGCATTTT.

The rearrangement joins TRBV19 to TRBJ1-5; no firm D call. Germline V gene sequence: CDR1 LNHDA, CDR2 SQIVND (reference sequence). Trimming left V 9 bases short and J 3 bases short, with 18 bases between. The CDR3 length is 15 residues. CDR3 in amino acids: CASTPHSFPNQPQHF. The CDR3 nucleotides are TGTGCCAGCACTCCCCACTCATTCCCCAATCAGCCCCAGCATTTT.